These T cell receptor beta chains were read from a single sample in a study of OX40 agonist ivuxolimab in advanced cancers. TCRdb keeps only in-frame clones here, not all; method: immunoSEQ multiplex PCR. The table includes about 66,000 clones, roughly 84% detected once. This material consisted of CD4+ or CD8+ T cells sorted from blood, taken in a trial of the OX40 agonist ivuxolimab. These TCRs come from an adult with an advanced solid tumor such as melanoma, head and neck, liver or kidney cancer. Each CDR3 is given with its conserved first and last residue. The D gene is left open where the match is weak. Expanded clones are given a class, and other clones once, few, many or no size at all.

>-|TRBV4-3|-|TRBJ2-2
TGCGCCAGCAGCCAAGAGAGGTTCGCCTCGTTAAAGGGCGGGGAGCTGTTTTTT
CASSQERFASLKGGELFF
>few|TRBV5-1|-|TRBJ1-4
TGCGCCAGCAGCTTGTACTCGGAAGCTAATGAAAAACTGTTTTTT
CASSLYSEANEKLFF
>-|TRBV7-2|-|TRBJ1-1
TGTGCCAGCAGTCAGACGACACAGATGAACACTGAAGCTTTCTTT
CASSQTTQMNTEAFF
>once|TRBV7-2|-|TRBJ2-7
TGTGCCAGCAGCTTAGCGGGGCGGGGAACGACCTACGAGCAGTACTTC
CASSLAGRGTTYEQYF
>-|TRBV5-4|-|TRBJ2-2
TGTGCCAGCAGCTTGGAAAACGGAGCGGCTGGGGAGCTGTTTTTT
CASSLENGAAGELFF
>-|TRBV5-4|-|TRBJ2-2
TGTGCCAGCAGCTTGGGGGGGTTTGGCAGGGCGGCCACCGGGGAGCTGTTTTTT
CASSLGGFGRAATGELFF
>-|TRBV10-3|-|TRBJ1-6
TGTGCCATCAGTGCAAGAGCTTTAGAGAATAATTCACCCCTCCACTTT
CAISARALENNSPLHF
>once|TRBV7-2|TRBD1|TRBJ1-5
TGTGCCAGCAGCCCCGGACAGGGCCGGGGCAATCAGCCCCAGCATTTT
CASSPGQGRGNQPQHF
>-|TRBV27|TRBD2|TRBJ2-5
TGTGCCAGCTCTCGGGGCGGGGGGGATAAAGAGACCCAGTACTTC
CASSRGGGDKETQYF
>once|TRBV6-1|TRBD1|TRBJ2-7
TGTGCCAGCAGTGCCTCGACAGGGGGGCCCTACGAGCAGTACTTC
CASSASTGGPYEQYF
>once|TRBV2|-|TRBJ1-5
TGTGCCAGCAGATGGGGCGCGGAGCAGCCCCAGCATTTT
CASRWGAEQPQHF
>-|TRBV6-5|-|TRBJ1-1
TGTGCCAGCAGTTACATCGAGGGGGCTGAAGCTTTCTTT
CASSYIEGAEAFF
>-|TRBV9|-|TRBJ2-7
TGTGCCAGCAGCTACACGGCCCAGGGGTACCAGCAGTACTTC
CASSYTAQGYQQYF
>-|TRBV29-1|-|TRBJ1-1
TGCAGCGCGATTTACAGCTTGATGAACACTGAAGCTTTCTTT
CSAIYSLMNTEAFF
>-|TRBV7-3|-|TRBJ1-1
TGTGCCAGCAGCTCGGGACCGGAGACTGAAGCTTTCTTT
CASSSGPETEAFF
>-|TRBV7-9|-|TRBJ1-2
TGTGCCAGCAGCTTAGGGCAGGGTGGCTACACCTTC
CASSLGQGGYTF
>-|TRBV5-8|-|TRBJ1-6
TGTGCCAGCAGCTCCGACGGCCAAATTATTAATTCACCCCTCCACTTT
CASSSDGQIINSPLHF
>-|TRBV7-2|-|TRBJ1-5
TGTGCCAGCAGCTTAGGGACAGGCAATCAGCCCCAGCATTTT
CASSLGTGNQPQHF
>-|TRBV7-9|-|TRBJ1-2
TGTGCCAGCAGCTTAACTGTAGCTAACTATGGCTACACCTTC
CASSLTVANYGYTF
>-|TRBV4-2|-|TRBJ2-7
TGTGCCAGCAGCCCCCTGGAGGGGGGACCCTACGAGCAGTACTTC
CASSPLEGGPYEQYF
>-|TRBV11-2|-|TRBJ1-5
TGTGCCAGCAGCTTAGACAGGGGAAAACTTGTTGGCGACAATCAGCCCCAGCATTTT
CASSLDRGKLVGDNQPQHF
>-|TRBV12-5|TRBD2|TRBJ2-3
TGTGCTAGTGGTTCCCGTGAGGGCGGGGGGGTAGATACGCAGTATTTT
CASGSREGGGVDTQYF
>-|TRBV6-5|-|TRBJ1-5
TGTGCCAGCAGTTACGGGCAGGAAACTCAGCCCCAGCATTTT
CASSYGQETQPQHF
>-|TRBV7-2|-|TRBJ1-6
TGTGCCAGCAGCGCGCACCGGGATTCCGGTAGTTCACCCCTCCACTTT
CASSAHRDSGSSPLHF
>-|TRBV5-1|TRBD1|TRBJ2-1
TGCGCCAGCAGCAGCGGGACAGGGGCACGGGTGCAGTTCTTC
CASSSGTGARVQFF
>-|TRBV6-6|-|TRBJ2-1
TGTGCCAGCAGTTACAACAATGAGCAGTTCTTC
CASSYNNEQFF
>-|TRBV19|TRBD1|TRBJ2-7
TGTGCCAGTAGACTTATAGAGACCCCCCAACCGGGACAGGGACCCCTCGAGCAGTACTTC
CASRLIETPQPGQGPLEQYF
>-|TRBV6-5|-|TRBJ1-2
TGTGCCAGCAGTTACTCGAGTACCCAGAACTATGGCTACACCTTC
CASSYSSTQNYGYTF
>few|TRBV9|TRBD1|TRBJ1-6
TGTGCCAGCAGCTCGAGCGACAGGGGCAATTCACCCCTCCACTTT
CASSSSDRGNSPLHF
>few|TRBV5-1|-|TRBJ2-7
TGCGCCAGCAGCTTTGGGGACGGCTCCTACGAGCAGTACTTC
CASSFGDGSYEQYF
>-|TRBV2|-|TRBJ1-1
TGTGCCAGCAGTGAATACGAAAGGACGGGAGCTTTCTTT
CASSEYERTGAFF
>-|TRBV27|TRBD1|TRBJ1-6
TGTGCCAGCAGCCCCAGACAGGGGATAAATTCACCCCTCCACTTT
CASSPRQGINSPLHF
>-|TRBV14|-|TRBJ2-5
TGTGCCAGCAGCCAACAGGTTTTGGAGACCCAGTACTTC
CASSQQVLETQYF
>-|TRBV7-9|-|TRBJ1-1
TGTGCCAGCAGCTTAGCCCGGACGGGGACTGAAGCTTTCTTT
CASSLARTGTEAFF
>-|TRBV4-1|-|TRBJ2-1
TGCGCCAGCAGCCGCGTCCTTTACAATGAGCAGTTCTTC
CASSRVLYNEQFF
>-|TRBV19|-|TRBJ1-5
TGTGCCAGTAGACAGGGTTTTCAGCCCCAGCATTTT
CASRQGFQPQHF
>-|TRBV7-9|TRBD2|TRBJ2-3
TGTGCCAGCTCGACAGTAGCGGGGGGGGTGACAGATACGCAGTATTTT
CASSTVAGGVTDTQYF